These 26 T cell receptor beta chains were sequenced from one sample in a study of blood T cell repertoires in COVID-19. Only in-frame clones appear in the TCRdb table, and some are missing; sequencing was by immunoSEQ multiplex PCR. This sample has around 300,000 clones; roughly nine tenths occur once, and the top ten carry about 0.94%. Sample: peripheral blood. Receptors originate from a woman between 35 and 50 years old who had recovered from COVID-19.

V usage is TRBV28 and J usage is TRBJ2-7; TRBD2 matches 11 bases. CDR1 is MDHEN and CDR2 is SYDVKM in the germline V gene. V gave up 3 bases and J gave up 3 bases; unmatched junction bases: 7. The CDR3 runs to 16 residues. CDR3 region: CASSLGGLAEFYEQYF. The CDR3 region has the DNA TGTGCCAGCAGTTTGGGGGGACTAGCGGAATTCTACGAGCAGTACTTC.

The rearrangement links TRBV27 to TRBJ1-2; D gene uncertain. The germline V gene encodes CDR1 MNHEY and CDR2 SMNVEV (reference sequence). The CDR3 loop spans 15 amino acids. The germline V and J ends were trimmed by 5 bases and 8 bases, with 21 bases remaining between them. In nucleotides, the CDR3 is TGTGCCAGCAGTCCCCTATGGGCCCGCGCGGGGGGCTACACCTTC. It is translated as CASSPLWARAGGYTF.

The rearrangement links TRBV3-1 (or the pseudogene TRBV3-2) to TRBJ2-1; a weak D match, TRBD2 (5 bases). Germline V CDR1 and CDR2: LGHDT, YNNKEL (reference sequence). The CDR3 extends over 13 amino acids. V shed 1 base and J shed 5 bases, with 6 bases lying between them. The DNA of the CDR3 is TGTGCCAGCAGCCAAGGAGGGAACAATGAGCAGTTCTTC. Protein product: CASSQGGNNEQFF.

The chain joins TRBV19 to TRBJ2-1; a weak D match, TRBD2 (6 bases). V gave up 0 bases and J gave up 7 bases, with 13 bases separating them. Germline V gene lookup returns CDR1 LNHDA and CDR2 SQIVND (reference sequence). This CDR3 has 15 amino acids. The CDR3 nucleotides read TGTGCCAGTAGTATAGAGGGGGGAGGAGGGAATGAGCAGTTCTTC. It translates to CASSIEGGGGNEQFF.

Points on this clone: Other DNA sequences in the same sample also yield this CDR3. The chain recombines TRBV19 with TRBJ1-6, with D perhaps matching TRBD1 (6 bases). The CDR3 totals 14 residues. In germline, CDR1 is LNHDA, CDR2 SQIVND (reference sequence). V lost 4 bases and J 6 bases, leaving 10 bases between the germline ends. In DNA form, the CDR3 reads TGTGCCAGTAGTACCGGACAGCTTAATTCACCCCTCCACTTT. This gives the protein CASSTGQLNSPLHF.

The rearrangement uses TRBV4-2 and TRBJ2-5, with D possibly matching TRBD2 (5 bases). The CDR3 length is 16 residues. Germline CDR1 and CDR2: LGHNA and YNFKEQ. Trimming stripped 1 base from V and 1 base from J, with 13 bases between. This CDR3 is CASSQVKARGQETQYF. For the CDR3, the DNA is TGTGCCAGCAGCCAAGTAAAAGCCCGGGGCCAAGAGACCCAGTACTTC.

The chain joins TRBV9 to TRBJ2-3; possible D gene TRBD2, 6 bases. This CDR3 region has 13 residues. The ends were cut back, 2 bases at V and 6 bases at J, with 10 bases in the middle. Germline loops: CDR1 SGDLS, CDR2 YYNGEE. This CDR3 reads CASSVGGRDTQYF. For the CDR3, the DNA is TGTGCCAGCAGCGTTGGAGGGAGGGATACGCAGTATTTT.

The gene calls are TRBV6-4 and TRBJ2-3; a weak D match, TRBD2 (5 bases). This CDR3 is built from 16 residues. Trimming left V 0 bases short and J 0 bases short, with 10 bases between. Germline CDR1 MRHNA, CDR2 SNTAGT. Here the CDR3 DNA reads TGTGCCAGCAGTGACTCGGGGAGTGCGAGCACAGATACGCAGTATTTT. It specifies CASSDSGSASTDTQYF.

V and J are TRBV29-1 and TRBJ2-1, with 9 bases identical to TRBD1. CDR1 and CDR2 from the germline V gene are SQVTM and ANQGSEA. J was trimmed by 4 bases and V by 6 bases; bases with no gene match: 7. The CDR3 sequence is 14 residues long. The CDR3 bases are TGCAGCGTAGGAGGGACAGGGTGGTACAATGAGCAGTTCTTC. Residues: CSVGGTGWYNEQFF.

The chain is built from TRBV7-9 and TRBJ2-7, with TRBD2 matching 7 bases. V trimming: 1 base; J trimming: 2 bases; junction bases outside the gene matches: 8. Germline-derived CDR1 and CDR2 are SEHNR and FQNEAQ (reference sequence). CDR3 length: 16 residues. The CDR3 sequence: CASSLGSSGEPYEQYF. CDR3 DNA: TGTGCCAGCAGCTTAGGATCTAGCGGCGAGCCCTACGAGCAGTACTTC.

The chain links TRBV2 to TRBJ1-1; D is unclear. This CDR3 has 13 amino acids. Germline-derived CDR1 and CDR2 are SNHLY and FYNNEI. V dropped 4 bases and J dropped 4 bases, with 10 bases sitting between them. CDR3 DNA: TGTGCCAGCAGTGTAATGGCGGCCACTGAAGCTTTCTTT. It encodes CASSVMAATEAFF. The variable domain in full, completed from reference TRBV2 and TRBJ1-1, reads EPEVTQTPSHQVTQMGQEVILRCVPISNHLYFYWYRQILGQKVEFLVSFYNNEISEKSEIFDDQFSVERPDGSNFTLKIRSTKLEDSAMYFCASSVMAATEAFFGQGTRLTVV.

The chain couples TRBV11-2 to TRBJ1-2; D may be TRBD1 (6 bases). Looked up from germline, CDR1 is SGHAT and CDR2 is FQNNGV. Deletions cut 1 base from V and 3 bases from J, with 12 bases between. The CDR3 consists of 15 residues. The CDR3 DNA sequence: TGTGCCAGCAGCTTAGGGAACACAGGGTACTATGGCTACACCTTC. Protein: CASSLGNTGYYGYTF.

This clone was counted between two and nine times. This chain joins TRBV19 and TRBJ1-1; D unresolved. This CDR3 spans 15 amino acids. V was trimmed by 6 bases and J by 1 base, leaving 15 bases between them. Per the germline V gene, CDR1 is LNHDA and CDR2 is SQIVND (reference sequence). The CDR3 reads CASSTLTGRNTEAFF. In DNA form, the CDR3 reads TGTGCCAGTAGCACGCTAACGGGGAGGAACACTGAAGCTTTCTTT. The complete variable domain, with remaining parts taken from reference TRBV19 and TRBJ1-1, reads DGGITQSPKYLFRKEGQNVTLSCEQNLNHDAMYWYRQDPGQGLRLIYYSQIVNDFQKGDIAEGYSVSREKKESFPLTVTSAQKNPTAFYLCASSTLTGRNTEAFFGQGTRLTVV.

The chain joins TRBV15 to TRBJ2-7; 10 bases align to TRBD2. Germline CDR1 LNHNV, CDR2 YYDKDF (reference sequence). V shed 0 bases and J 4 bases; nucleotides not matched to a gene: 6. The CDR3 totals 16 residues. In DNA form, the CDR3 reads TGTGCCACCAGCAGAGATCGCCTAGCGGGAGTATACGAGCAGTACTTC. As protein: CATSRDRLAGVYEQYF. The variable domain in full, with the rest retrieved from reference TRBV15 and TRBJ2-7, is DAMVIQNPRYQVTQFGKPVTLSCSQTLNHNVMYWYQQKSSQAPKLLFHYYDKDFNNEADTPDNFQSRRPNTSFCFLDIRSPGLGDTAMYLCATSRDRLAGVYEQYFGPGTRLTVT.

The rearrangement joins TRBV21-1 to TRBJ2-5; the DNA was not compared with TRBD2, the D call given in the table. TRBV21-1 counts as a pseudogene. This CDR3 is built from 16 residues. Written as DNA, the CDR3 is TGTGCCAGCAGCGAGGAAGGGACTAGCGCACAAGAGACCCAGTACTTC. It translates to CASSEEGTSAQETQYF.

This chain uses TRBV19 with TRBJ2-6, with TRBD2 matching over 11 bases. The CDR3 is made up of 17 amino acids. The V gene's germline CDR1 is LNHDA and CDR2 SQIVND (reference sequence). J lost 0 bases, V lost 6 bases, and 4 bases had no gene match. The chain's CDR3 is CASSILAGDSGANVLTF. CDR3 sequence (DNA): TGTGCCAGTAGCATACTAGCGGGAGACTCTGGGGCCAACGTCCTGACTTTC. The full variable domain, with the rest looked up from reference TRBV19 and TRBJ2-6, is DGGITQSPKYLFRKEGQNVTLSCEQNLNHDAMYWYRQDPGQGLRLIYYSQIVNDFQKGDIAEGYSVSREKKESFPLTVTSAQKNPTAFYLCASSILAGDSGANVLTFGAGSRLTVL.

The chain uses TRBV11-2 and TRBJ1-6; no reliable D call. Trimming removed 5 bases at V and 10 bases at J, with 21 bases between. CDR1 is SGHAT, CDR2 FQNNGV, per germline. The CDR3 totals 16 residues. The DNA for the CDR3 is TGTGCCAGCAGCCCCCAAGCCCGGGGTGTAGGGTCACCCCTCCACTTT. Translation: CASSPQARGVGSPLHF.

This chain uses TRBV12-3 or TRBV12-4 with TRBJ2-1, with D uncertain. This CDR3 spans 11 amino acids. V lost 0 bases to trimming and J lost 14 bases, with 8 bases between them. CDR3 sequence: CASSLAHSKFF. Written as DNA, the CDR3 is TGTGCCAGCAGTTTAGCCCATTCAAAGTTCTTC.

The chain recombines TRBV27 with TRBJ2-7, with TRBD1 matching over 7 bases. Germline V gene sequence: CDR1 MNHEY, CDR2 SMNVEV (reference sequence). The length of the CDR3 is 14 residues. The ends lost 6 bases at V and 1 base at J; junction bases unmatched: 6. This CDR3 reads CASSPRDRSYEQYF. The CDR3 DNA reads as TGTGCCAGCAGCCCCCGGGACAGATCCTACGAGCAGTACTTC.

This chain uses TRBV4-2 with TRBJ2-5; D perhaps matches TRBD2 (6 bases). Trimming removed 0 bases at V and 1 base at J, with 18 bases between. The CDR3 is 18 residues long. Germline values: CDR1 LGHNA, CDR2 YNFKEQ. CDR3 protein: CASSQDHSGAGIQETQYF. The CDR3 DNA follows: TGTGCCAGCAGCCAAGATCATAGCGGAGCTGGTATCCAAGAGACCCAGTACTTC.

V usage is TRBV5-6 and J usage is TRBJ2-7; TRBD1 matches at 7 bases. The V and J ends lost 4 bases and 5 bases, in that order; junction bases with no gene match: 12. Looked up from germline, CDR1 is SGHDT and CDR2 is YYEEEE. CDR3 size: 15 residues. The CDR3: CASSRGQLSAHEQYF. The CDR3 coding sequence is TGTGCCAGCAGCCGGGGACAGTTATCTGCCCACGAGCAGTACTTC.

The rearrangement links TRBV5-1 to TRBJ2-5, with a weak D call TRBD2 (6 bases). The CDR3 is made up of 16 amino acids. Germline V lookup: CDR1 SGHRS, CDR2 YFSETQ. V lost 4 bases, J lost 5 bases, and 21 bases lay in between. CDR3 in amino acids: CASSNGLLPHRETQYF. As DNA, the CDR3 is TGCGCCAGCAGCAATGGACTATTACCCCACCGGGAGACCCAGTACTTC.

The chain couples TRBV10-3 to TRBJ2-7, with D possibly matching TRBD1 (5 bases). Looked up from germline, CDR1 is ENHRY and CDR2 is SYGVKD. V dropped 2 bases and J dropped 5 bases, with 13 bases sitting between them. The CDR3 contains 14 residues. The CDR3 nucleotides read TGTGCCATCAGTGAGGTAGCAGGGTCGGACGAGCAGTACTTC. This translates into CAISEVAGSDEQYF.

The chain combines TRBV21-1 with TRBJ2-7; the tabulated D call, TRBD2, remains unverified against the DNA. TRBV21-1 is deemed a pseudogene. The CDR3 sequence is 14 residues long. The CDR3 DNA is TGTGCCAGCAGCAAAGCGCACGTAGTTCGCGAGCAGTACTTC. The encoded protein is CASSKAHVVREQYF.

The V and J genes are TRBV6-5 and TRBJ1-2; the D is unclear. The germline V gene encodes CDR1 MNHEY and CDR2 SVGAGI. The CDR3 loop spans 14 amino acids. The germline V and J ends were trimmed by 4 bases and 2 bases, with 11 bases remaining between them. The CDR3 coding sequence is TGTGCCAGCAGTTCCCTTACCGCGAACTATGGCTACACCTTC. This gives the protein CASSSLTANYGYTF.

This chain uses TRBV5-5 with TRBJ2-7; D perhaps matches TRBD2 (6 bases). Germline CDR1 reads SGHKS; CDR2 reads YYEKEE (reference sequence). The CDR3 length is 12 residues. V was clipped by 2 bases and J by 4 bases, with 7 bases between them. For the CDR3, the DNA is TGTGCCAGCAGCTTCAGCGGGTACGAGCAGTACTTC. It specifies CASSFSGYEQYF.